This entry features one TCR beta chain sequence. Its antigen is as yet unknown. CDR1 SGDLS and CDR2 YYNGEE come from the germline V gene. The V end was cut by 5 bases, the J end by 6 bases, with 12 bases between. The CDR3 covers 13 residues. This record comes from a study of early stage breast cancer tumors. Study summary: Samples were sequenced at around 10-fold average coverage.

General study points: Tumor and normal breast were distinguished via blood comparison in about 90% of the 16 patients.

Repertoires were generated with immunoSEQ multiplex PCR, while TCRdb's copy carries only in-frame clones and drops some. The sample comprises 25,000 to 30,000 clones, 55% to 75% of which are singletons, and around 34% rests with the top ten. This chain uses TRBV9 with TRBJ2-1; D is unresolved. Source material: blood. This clonotype was obtained from a person aged 45 to 60 with breast cancer. DNA for the CDR3: TGTGCCAGCAGTTTCGCCCCAGGCAATGAGCAGTTCTTC. It is translated as CASSFAPGNEQFF.